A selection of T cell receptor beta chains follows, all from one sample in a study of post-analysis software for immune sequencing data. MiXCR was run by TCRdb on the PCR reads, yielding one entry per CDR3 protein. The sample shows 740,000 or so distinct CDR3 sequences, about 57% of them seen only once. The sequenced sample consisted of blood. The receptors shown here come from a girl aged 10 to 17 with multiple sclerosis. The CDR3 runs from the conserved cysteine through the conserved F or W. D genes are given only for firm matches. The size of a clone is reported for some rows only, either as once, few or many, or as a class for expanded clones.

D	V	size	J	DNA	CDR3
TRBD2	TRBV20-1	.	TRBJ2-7	TGCAGTGCTAGAGATATAAGCGGGACTAGCGGAGGCTCCTACGAGCAGTACTTC	CSARDISGTSGGSYEQYF
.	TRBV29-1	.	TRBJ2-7	TGCAGCTACTCGCGGGGCTCCTACGAGCAGTACTTC	CSYSRGSYEQYF
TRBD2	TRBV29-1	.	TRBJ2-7	TGCAGCGTTGATGGGGGGGTTGGGAACGAGCAGTACTTC	CSVDGGVGNEQYF
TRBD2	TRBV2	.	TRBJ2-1	TGTGCCAGCGGGACTAGCGGGGACCACTACAATGAGCAGTTCTTC	CASGTSGDHYNEQFF
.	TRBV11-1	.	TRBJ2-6	TGTGCCAGCAGCTTAGTTCCCAGGGGAAACGTCCTGACTTTC	CASSLVPRGNVLTF
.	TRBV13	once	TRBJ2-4	TGTGCCAGCAGCTTAGGCCGGGACGTACTAGCCAAAAACATTCAGTACTTC	CASSLGRDVLAKNIQYF
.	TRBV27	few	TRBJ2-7	TGTGCCAGCAGTTTATTTTCCGCTATTCCCTACGAGCAGTACTTC	CASSLFSAIPYEQYF
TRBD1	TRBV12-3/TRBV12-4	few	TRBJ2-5	TGTGCCAGCAGTTCCCGACAGGGAATGGGAGAGACCCAGTACTTC	CASSSRQGMGETQYF
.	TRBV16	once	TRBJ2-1	TGTGCCAGCAGCCAATCCACATTAAGTAATGAGCAGTTCTTC	CASSQSTLSNEQFF
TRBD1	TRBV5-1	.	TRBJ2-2	TGCGCCAGCAGCCGACAGGGGGCGGCGGACACCGGGGAGCTGTTTTTT	CASSRQGAADTGELFF
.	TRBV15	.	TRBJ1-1	TGTGCCACCAGCACTAACAGGTTCTCTGGCACTGAAGCTTTCTTT	CATSTNRFSGTEAFF
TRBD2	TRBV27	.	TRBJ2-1	TGTGCCAGCACCGCTAGCGGGGGGCCCTCCTACAATGAGCAGTTCTTC	CASTASGGPSYNEQFF
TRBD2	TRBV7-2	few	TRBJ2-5	TGTGCCAGCAGCAATCGACTAGCGGGAGAGGCGGAGTACTTC	CASSNRLAGEAEYF
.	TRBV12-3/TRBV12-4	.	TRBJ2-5	TGTGCCATTCGAGACAGAGAAGAGACCCAGTACTTC	CAIRDREETQYF
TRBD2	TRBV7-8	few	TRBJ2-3	TGTGCCAGCAGCTTAGTTGTAATAGCGGGAGGTACAGATACGCAGTATTTT	CASSLVVIAGGTDTQYF
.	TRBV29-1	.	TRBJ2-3	TGCAGTCATAGGGGAGTTATCACAGATACGCAGTATTTT	CSHRGVITDTQYF
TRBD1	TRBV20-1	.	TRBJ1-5	TGCAGTGCTAGCTTTGGGACAGGGCCGGGGGGCAATCAGCCCCAGCATTTT	CSASFGTGPGGNQPQHF